This entry describes one T cell receptor beta chain. Method: immunoSEQ multiplex PCR; TCRdb's copy keeps in-frame clones and lacks some. The sample has some 700,000 clones; approximately 85% are singletons. This specimen belongs to a study of shared T cell receptors in the human thymus. The CDR3 totals 18 residues. The germline CDR1 and CDR2 sequences are LGHNT and FRNRAP. Trimming at V came to 0 bases and at J to 0 bases, leaving 5 bases not matched to a gene. The same data also contributed to another study, on human thymus T cells. Per that paper: Obtained as resections during corrective heart surgery, the thymus tissue was then studied.

The chain employs TRBV12-5 and TRBJ2-3; 11 bases map to TRBD2. The TCR was taken from a girl under three years old with a congenital heart defect. The specimen sequenced was thymocytes. CDR3 sequence: CASGLVPLAGGSTDTQYF. The CDR3 DNA is TGTGCTAGTGGTTTGGTCCCCCTAGCGGGGGGTAGCACAGATACGCAGTATTTT.